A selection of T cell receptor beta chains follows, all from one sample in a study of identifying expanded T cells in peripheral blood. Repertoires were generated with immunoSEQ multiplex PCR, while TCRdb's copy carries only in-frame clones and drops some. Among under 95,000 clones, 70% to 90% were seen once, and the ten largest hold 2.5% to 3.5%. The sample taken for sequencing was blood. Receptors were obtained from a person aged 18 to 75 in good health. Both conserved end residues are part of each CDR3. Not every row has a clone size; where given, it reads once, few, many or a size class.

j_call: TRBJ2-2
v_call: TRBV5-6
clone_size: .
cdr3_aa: CASSLYGTTGELFF

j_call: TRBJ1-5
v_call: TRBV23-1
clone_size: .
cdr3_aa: CASSQSRQPQHF

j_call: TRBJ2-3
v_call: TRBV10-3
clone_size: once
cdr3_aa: CAISERADTQYF

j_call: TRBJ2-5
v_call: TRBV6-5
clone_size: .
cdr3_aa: CASSYQGGGETQYF

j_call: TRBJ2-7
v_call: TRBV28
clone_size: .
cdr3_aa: CASSQGTSEQYF

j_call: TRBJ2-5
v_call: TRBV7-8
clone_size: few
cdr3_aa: CASSPVAETQYF

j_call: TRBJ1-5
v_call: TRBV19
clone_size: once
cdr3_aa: CASSHLGGDQPQHF

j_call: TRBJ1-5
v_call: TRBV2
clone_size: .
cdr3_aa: CASSAGVTQPQHF

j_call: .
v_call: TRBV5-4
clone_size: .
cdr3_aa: CASSSSKGTEGYEQYF

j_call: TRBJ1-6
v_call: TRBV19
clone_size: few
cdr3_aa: CASSMGNSPLHF

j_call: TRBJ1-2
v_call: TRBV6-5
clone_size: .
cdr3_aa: CASSGGVGANYGYTF

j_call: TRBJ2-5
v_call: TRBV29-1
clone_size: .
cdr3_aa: CSVATGTETQYF

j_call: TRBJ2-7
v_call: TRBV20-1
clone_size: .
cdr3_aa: CSAWRDYEQYF

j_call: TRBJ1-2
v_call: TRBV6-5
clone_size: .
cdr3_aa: CASSYSTPRAYTF

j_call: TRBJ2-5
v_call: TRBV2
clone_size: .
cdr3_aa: CASSPPPRVPDRTSSQETQYF

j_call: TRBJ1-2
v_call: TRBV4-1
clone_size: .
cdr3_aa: CASSHLRGENNGYTF

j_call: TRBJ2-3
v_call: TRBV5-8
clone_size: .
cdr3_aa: CASSLGPGSTDTQYF

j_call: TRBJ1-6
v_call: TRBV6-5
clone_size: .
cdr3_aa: CASSWDGTGDSPLHF

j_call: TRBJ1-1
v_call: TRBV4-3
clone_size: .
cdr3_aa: CASSQDHQGNTEAFF

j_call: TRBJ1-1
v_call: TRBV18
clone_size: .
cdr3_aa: CASSPSGGVRVNTEAFF

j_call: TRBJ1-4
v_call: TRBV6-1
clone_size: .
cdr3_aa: CASSVQQINEKLFF

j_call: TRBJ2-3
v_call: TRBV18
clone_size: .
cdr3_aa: CASSPSYSTDTQYF